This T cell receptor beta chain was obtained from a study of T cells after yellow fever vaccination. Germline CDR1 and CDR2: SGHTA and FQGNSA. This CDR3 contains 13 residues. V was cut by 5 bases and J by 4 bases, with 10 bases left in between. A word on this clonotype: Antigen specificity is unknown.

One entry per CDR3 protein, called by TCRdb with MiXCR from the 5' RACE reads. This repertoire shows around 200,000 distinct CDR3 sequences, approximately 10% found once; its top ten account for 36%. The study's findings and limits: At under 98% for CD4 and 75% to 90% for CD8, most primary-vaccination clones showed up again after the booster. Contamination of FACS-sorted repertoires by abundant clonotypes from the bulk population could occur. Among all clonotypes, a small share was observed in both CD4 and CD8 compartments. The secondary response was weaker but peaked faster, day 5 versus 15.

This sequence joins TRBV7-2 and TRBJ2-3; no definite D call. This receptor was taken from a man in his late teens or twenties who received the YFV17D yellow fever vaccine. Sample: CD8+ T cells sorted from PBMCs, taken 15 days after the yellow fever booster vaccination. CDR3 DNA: TGTGCCAGCAGCCGATTGTGGGCAGATACGCAGTATTTT. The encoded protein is CASSRLWADTQYF.